This T cell receptor beta chain comes out of a study of OX40 agonist ivuxolimab in advanced cancers. The length of the CDR3 is 18 residues. The J segment lost 4 bases and the V segment lost 2 bases, leaving 17 bases of the junction unmatched. Germline CDR1 and CDR2: MGHRA and YSYEKL. Patients were ruled out by autoimmune disease history or systemic immunosuppression. Data came from immunoSEQ multiplex PCR; TCRdb stores just in-frame clones and leaves some out. The table lists more than 35,000 clones, about four fifths of them singletons. The clonotype was recovered from an adult with an advanced solid tumor such as melanoma, head and neck, liver or kidney cancer. This material consisted of CD4+ or CD8+ T cells sorted from blood, taken in a trial of the OX40 agonist ivuxolimab. This sequence joins TRBV4-1 and TRBJ2-7; 7 nucleotides line up with TRBD1. The CDR3 nucleotides read TGCGCCAGCAGCCAACTTATGGCGGTTCCGGGACAGCCTTACGAGCAGTACTTC. It is translated as CASSQLMAVPGQPYEQYF.